The clone carrying this T cell receptor (beta chain) was counted between two and nine times. The antigen is not known. This specimen belongs to a study of molecular identifiers for immune sequencing clone quantification. Study results and caveats: Highly expanded clone sizes could end up underestimated if a barcode were shared by identical TCR molecules. Jurkat TCR RNA from one cell was spiked into 1 million or so naive cells, and it was reportedly detectable there.

When naive CD8 T cells were sorted, they were gated as CD8+CD4-CCR7+CD45RA+. The CDR3 length is 15 residues. Germline V gene lookup returns CDR1 MNHEY and CDR2 SVGEGT. Unmatched junction bases numbered 10, after V lost 8 bases and J lost 2 bases. Preparation of the bulk TCR libraries relied on previously described methods and listed TCR primers. TCRdb redid the calling of the PCR reads with MiXCR, one entry per CDR3 protein. This table has more than 300,000 distinct CDR3 sequences, about a fifth appearing once. This receptor was identified in a human donor in good health. Some libraries in this study had Jurkat cell RNA spiked in. The sequenced material came from naive CD8+ T cells from blood, with Jurkat cell RNA spiked in. Subset reported: FACS-sorted CD8+CD4-CCR7+CD45RA+ naive T cells. The J gene is TRBJ2-3, the V gene TRBV6-2 or TRBV6-3; the match to TRBD1 covers 7 bases. Here the CDR3 DNA reads TGTGCCAGCGGCGAGACAGGGTATGCCACAGATACGCAGTATTTT. It codes for CASGETGYATDTQYF.